This record looks at one T cell receptor (beta chain) sequence and its context. These data belong to a study of cytomegalovirus exposure and HLA in healthy donors. Study summary: In a later analysis, it was reported that the 90 to 150 validation repertoires had been produced on the same platform as the 700 or so repertoires belonging to the first cohort.

In germline, CDR1 is LNHNV, CDR2 YYDKDF (reference sequence). This CDR3 is built from 16 residues. The V gene end was trimmed by 1 base and the J gene end by 8 bases; junction bases not matched to a gene: 7. The donors were members of the approximately 130-subject validation cohort (separate from the roughly 700-subject first cohort). Only in-frame clones appear in the TCRdb table, and some are missing; sequencing was by immunoSEQ multiplex PCR. Of about 330,000 clones listed, roughly nine tenths are singletons. The V call is TRBV15, the J call TRBJ2-1, with 11 bases identical to TRBD2. Sample: PBMCs. The sequence derives from a woman aged 25 to 39 in good health and CMV-seropositive. CDR3 bases: TGTGCCACCAGCAGAGCCCTAGCGGGAGGAGGCGATGAGCAGTTCTTC. Encoded protein: CATSRALAGGGDEQFF. The full variable domain, its missing parts supplied by reference TRBV15 and TRBJ2-1, is DAMVIQNPRYQVTQFGKPVTLSCSQTLNHNVMYWYQQKSSQAPKLLFHYYDKDFNNEADTPDNFQSRRPNTSFCFLDIRSPGLGDTAMYLCATSRALAGGGDEQFFGPGTRLTVL.